This entry lists 16 T cell receptor beta chains sequenced from one sample in a study of blood T cell repertoires in COVID-19. Some clones are missing from TCRdb's copy, which holds only in-frame ones; the method was immunoSEQ multiplex PCR. The sample records fewer than 110,000 clones, roughly 87% being singletons. Sequencing used peripheral blood. These receptor sequences come from a human donor in a cohort sampled during active COVID-19.

The chain combines TRBV10-3 with TRBJ1-4; D is possibly TRBD1 (5 bases). V gave up 3 bases and J gave up 7 bases, with 12 bases separating them. The CDR3 runs 14 residues. Germline-derived CDR1 and CDR2 are ENHRY and SYGVKD. CDR3 sequence: CAISDRVGIEKLFF. In nucleotides, the CDR3 is TGTGCCATCAGTGACAGGGTTGGAATTGAAAAACTGTTTTTT.

This clone was seen a single time. The genes are TRBV9 and TRBJ1-1; D gene unclear. The CDR3 spans 12 residues. V was clipped by 5 bases and J by 3 bases, with 8 bases between them. Germline CDR1 is SGDLS and CDR2 is YYNGEE. This chain's CDR3 is CASSGSYTEAFF. DNA for the CDR3: TGTGCCAGCAGTGGCTCGTACACTGAAGCTTTCTTT.

V and J are TRBV12-3 or TRBV12-4 and TRBJ1-6; D is unresolved. V was pared by 3 bases and J by 8 bases, with 8 bases between. The CDR3 has 13 residues. CDR3 coding DNA: TGTGCCAGCAGTTTGGACGGGGATTCACCCCTCCACTTT. Translated, it gives CASSLDGDSPLHF.

On this clone itself: Relative to the germline gene, one junction end is altered; a read error may explain this. This CDR3 reads CASSQERRGGRTF. CDR3 nucleotide sequence: TGTGCCAGCAGCCAAGAAAGGAGGGGGGGTCGGACGTTC. The J gene is TRBJ1-2, the V gene TRBV3-1 (or the pseudogene TRBV3-2); maybe TRBD1 (6 bases). In germline, CDR1 is LGHDT, CDR2 YNNKEL (reference sequence). The CDR3 has 13 residues.

This clone appeared a single time. The genes are TRBV3-1 (or the pseudogene TRBV3-2) and TRBJ1-5, with TRBD1 as a possible D gene (5 bases). Germline V gene data show CDR1 as LGHDT and CDR2 as YNNKEL (reference sequence). Trimming took off 2 bases at V and 7 bases at J, with 15 bases between the two ends. The CDR3 has 15 amino acids. The CDR3 region is CASSQTDSVYQPQHF. CDR3 DNA: TGTGCCAGCAGCCAAACCGACAGTGTGTACCAGCCCCAGCATTTT.

The V gene is TRBV4-1, the J gene TRBJ2-2; a weak D match, TRBD1 (6 bases). This CDR3 is built from 16 residues. V gave up 1 base and J gave up 3 bases, with 12 bases separating them. Germline values: CDR1 MGHRA, CDR2 YSYEKL. This CDR3 is CASSQARDTHTGELFF. The DNA of the CDR3 is TGCGCCAGCAGCCAAGCCCGGGACACTCACACCGGGGAGCTGTTTTTT.

This rearrangement joins TRBV6-5 to TRBJ2-7, with D possibly TRBD2 on 6 matching bases. The ends were cut back, 0 bases at V and 2 bases at J, with 11 bases in the middle. Per germline, CDR1 MNHEY and CDR2 SVGAGI. There are 15 residues in the CDR3. In DNA, the CDR3 is TGTGCCAGCAGTTACTCGGGGGGATCTACCTACGAGCAGTACTTC. This translates into CASSYSGGSTYEQYF.

The V call is TRBV11-3, the J call TRBJ2-7, with 8 bases fitting TRBD2. The germline V gene has CDR1 SGHNT and CDR2 YENEEA. The J segment lost 0 bases and the V segment lost 5 bases, leaving 12 bases of the junction unmatched. The CDR3 runs to 17 residues. CDR3 DNA sequence: TGTGCCAGCAGCGCCGCGCCCGGGACTAGGCACTCCTACGAGCAGTACTTC. Translation: CASSAAPGTRHSYEQYF.

This clone appeared a single time. This chain uses TRBV6-5 with TRBJ1-3, with D perhaps matching TRBD1 (5 bases). Per the germline V gene, CDR1 is MNHEY and CDR2 is SVGAGI. This CDR3 has 15 residues. V lost 2 bases to trimming and J lost 0 bases, with 8 bases between them. Here the CDR3 reads CASSYGGGSGNTIYF. For the CDR3, the DNA is TGTGCCAGCAGTTACGGCGGGGGCTCTGGAAACACCATATATTTT.

This clone was seen just once. V usage is TRBV15 and J usage is TRBJ2-7; TRBD1 matches 8 bases. The junction had 16 bases not matched to a gene; V was cut back by 2 bases and J by 7 bases. Per germline, CDR1 LNHNV and CDR2 YYDKDF (reference sequence). This CDR3 contains 17 residues. This CDR3 is CATSRSPTGVLLKEQYF. In DNA, the CDR3 is TGTGCCACCAGCAGATCCCCGACAGGGGTCCTCCTTAAAGAGCAGTACTTC.

The chain combines TRBV28 with TRBJ2-3; D uncertain. The CDR3 consists of 12 residues. The ends were cut back, 3 bases at V and 5 bases at J, with 6 bases in the middle. Germline lookup yields CDR1 MDHEN and CDR2 SYDVKM. Here the CDR3 reads CASSFHGDTQYF. CDR3 coding DNA: TGTGCCAGCAGTTTCCACGGAGATACGCAGTATTTT. The full variable domain, with the rest looked up from reference TRBV28 and TRBJ2-3, is DVKVTQSSRYLVKRTGEKVFLECVQDMDHENMFWYRQDPGLGLRLIYFSYDVKMKEKGDIPEGYSVSREKKERFSLILESASTNQTSMYLCASSFHGDTQYFGPGTRLTVL.

J is TRBJ2-1 and V is TRBV7-9; 15 bases line up with TRBD2. The CDR3 totals 17 residues. V was clipped by 1 base and J by 7 bases; unmatched bases: 5. Germline V gene lookup returns CDR1 SEHNR and CDR2 FQNEAQ (reference sequence). The CDR3 is CASSLVGGTSGGNEQFF. For the CDR3, the DNA is TGTGCCAGCAGCTTAGTAGGAGGGACTAGCGGGGGGAATGAGCAGTTCTTC.

V and J are TRBV12-3 or TRBV12-4 and TRBJ2-1; D might be TRBD2 (6 bases). Trimming shortened V by 6 bases and J by 6 bases, and 9 bases separated the two germline ends. This CDR3 is 12 amino acids long. CDR3 coding DNA: TGTGCCAGCAGCCAGGGAGGCAATGAGCAGTTCTTC. Translated: CASSQGGNEQFF.

In nucleotides, the CDR3 is TGTGCCACCAGTGATACTGAGAACAGGGGCTACGAGCAGTACTTC. It translates to CATSDTENRGYEQYF. The chain carries TRBV24-1 and TRBJ2-7, with 7 bases identical to TRBD1. Germline V gene sequence: CDR1 KGHDR, CDR2 SFDVKD. J gave up 3 bases and V 3 bases, and 7 bases lay outside the gene matches. This CDR3 has 15 residues.

This clone was observed a handful of times. This rearrangement joins TRBV6-5 to TRBJ2-3, with 8 bases identical to TRBD2. In germline, CDR1 is MNHEY, CDR2 SVGAGI. The CDR3 is 15 residues long. V lost 10 bases, J lost 0 bases, and 9 bases stayed unmatched. The CDR3 DNA is TGTGCCACAAAAGGGGCTAGCGGGAGCACAGATACGCAGTATTTT. Protein: CATKGASGSTDTQYF.

The rearrangement joins TRBV9 to TRBJ2-4; 12 positions match TRBD2. CDR1 and CDR2 from the germline V gene are SGDLS and YYNGEE. The CDR3 is 18 amino acids. V gave up 4 bases and J gave up 3 bases; unmatched junction bases: 11. The CDR3 reads CASSTGLAGTVGKNIQYF. CDR3 bases: TGTGCCAGCAGCACTGGACTAGCGGGAACTGTGGGCAAAAACATTCAGTACTTC.